Presented here are 26 T cell receptor beta chains from one specimen sequenced in a study of T cells in women clearing cervical HPV infection. The protocol was immunoSEQ multiplex PCR, while the TCRdb copy is restricted to in-frame clones and leaves out a portion. Here the sample table reports roughly 22,000 clones. Sequencing input: blood buffy coat. All receptors come from a woman between 18 and 70 years old with a cervical HPV16 infection that either progressed to CIN3+ or cleared (not recorded which).

As regards this clone: The read finishes 3 residues shy of the CDR3 end, and the germline J gene is used to complete it. The V call is TRBV28, the J call TRBJ2-7, with 8 bases identical to TRBD1. Germline CDR1 and CDR2: MDHEN and SYDVKM. This CDR3 region has 14 residues. V shed 7 bases and J 5 bases; nucleotides not matched to a gene: 10. The CDR3: CASTKDRARHEQYF. Incomplete CDR3 DNA: TGTGCCAGCACCAAGGACAGGGCTAGGCACGAG. The full variable domain, completed using reference TRBV28 and TRBJ2-7, is DVKVTQSSRYLVKRTGEKVFLECVQDMDHENMFWYRQDPGLGLRLIYFSYDVKMKEKGDIPEGYSVSREKKERFSLILESASTNQTSMYLCASTKDRARHEQYFGPGTRLTVT.

Partial CDR3 DNA: TGTGCCAGCAGCCTTGGCCCGACGCGGGAGTCGACTTACGAC. Protein product: CASSLGPTRESTYD. In full, the CDR3 reads CASSLGPTRESTYDYTF. The rearrangement links TRBV7-6 to TRBJ1-2, with D hard to call. The read falls 3 residues short of the CDR3 end, and the missing part is taken from the germline J gene. Germline CDR1 is SGHVS and CDR2 is FNYEAQ. CDR3 length: 17 residues.

In the case of this clone: The read ends 3 residues shy of where the CDR3 ends; the end is completed using the germline J gene. V and J are TRBV20-1 and TRBJ2-2, with 8 bases aligning to TRBD1. Germline values: CDR1 DFQATT, CDR2 SNEGSKA (reference sequence). The CDR3 sequence is 13 residues long. CDR3 region: CSAKDRGWEKLFF. The sequenced part of the CDR3 DNA is TGCAGTGCTAAAGACAGGGGATGGGAAAAG.

The CDR3 loop is CASSVRGTGANVLTF. Incomplete CDR3 DNA: TGTGCCAGCAGTGTTCGGGGTACTGGGGCCAACGTC. The genes are TRBV2 and TRBJ2-6, with TRBD2 as a possible D gene (5 bases). The CDR3 is cut off 3 residues early in the read; its end comes from the germline J gene. This CDR3 has 15 amino acids. Germline CDR1 is SNHLY and CDR2 is FYNNEI. V was pared by 4 bases and J by 2 bases, with 9 bases between.

Concerning this clone itself: Sequencing ends 3 residues short of the CDR3 end; the germline J gene provides the rest. J is TRBJ1-2 and V is TRBV20-1, with D possibly TRBD1 on 5 matching bases. The CDR3 runs 15 residues. The germline CDR1 and CDR2 sequences are DFQATT and SNEGSKA (reference sequence). CDR3 DNA, as far as it was read: TGCAGTGCTAGAGATCAGCGGGGGGACCTCTACGAC. Its protein is CSARDQRGDLYD. The entire CDR3 is CSARDQRGDLYDYTF.

With regard to this clone: The CDR3 is cut off 3 residues early in the read; its end comes from the germline J gene. This chain links TRBV6-2 or TRBV6-3 with TRBJ2-4; TRBD2 matches at 7 bases. The CDR3 covers 14 residues. Germline CDR1 MNHEY, CDR2 SVGEGT. CDR3: CASNRDDRDYGQYF. CDR3 bases read: TGTGCCAGCAACCGCGATGATAGGGACTATGGT.

The DNA read from the CDR3 is TGTGCCAGCAGTGCTACCATCACTTCGAATGAG. Protein sequence: CASSATITSNE. The complete CDR3 protein is CASSATITSNEQFF. The V call is TRBV2, the J call TRBJ2-1, with D unclear. The CDR3 end lies 3 residues beyond the end of the read and is filled in from the germline J gene. In germline, CDR1 is SNHLY, CDR2 FYNNEI. V lost 4 bases and J 7 bases, leaving 14 bases between the germline ends. The length of the CDR3 is 14 residues.

Notes on this clone: The CDR3 end lies 3 residues beyond the end of the read and is filled in from the germline J gene. The chain is built from TRBV24-1 and TRBJ2-1, with D maybe TRBD1 (5 bases). Germline V gene sequence: CDR1 KGHDR, CDR2 SFDVKD. This CDR3 contains 15 residues. Trimming shortened V by 4 bases and J by 3 bases, and 12 bases separated the two germline ends. This chain's CDR3 is CATSDRQGFYNEQFF. CDR3 bases read: TGTGCCACCAGTGACCGCCAGGGTTTCTACAATGAG.

On this clone: The read falls 3 residues short of the CDR3 end, and the missing part is taken from the germline J gene. This chain links TRBV20-1 with TRBJ1-6; the D gene is possibly TRBD1 (5 bases). The V gene lost 5 bases and the J gene lost 7 bases, with 15 bases spanning the gap. The CDR3 totals 14 residues. Looked up from germline, CDR1 is DFQATT and CDR2 is SNEGSKA (reference sequence). CDR3 amino acids: CSAGQGIGNSPLHF. The part of the CDR3 DNA that was read is TGCAGTGCTGGGCAGGGAATCGGGAATTCACCC.

A word on this clone: The CDR3 goes on 3 residues after the read ends, and that part is filled in from the germline J gene. The rearrangement links TRBV5-1 to TRBJ2-3; TRBD1 aligns across 7 bases. Germline V lookup: CDR1 SGHRS, CDR2 YFSETQ. The CDR3 is 15 residues long. Incomplete CDR3 DNA: TGCGCCAGCAGCTCCGGGACAGCAAGCAATCAGCCG. It codes for CASSSGTASNQP. The full CDR3 reads CASSSGTASNQPQYF.

Details on this clone: The CDR3 extends 3 residues past the end of the read, so its final part is completed from the germline J gene. The chain carries TRBV20-1 and TRBJ2-7, with TRBD2 matching 14 bases. J was trimmed by 2 bases and V by 6 bases; bases with no gene match: 9. The CDR3 spans 16 residues. CDR1 and CDR2 (germline): DFQATT, SNEGSKA (reference sequence). The part of the CDR3 DNA that was read is TGCAGTGCCCAGCGGGGGACTAGCGGGAGTGCCTACGAG. This codes for CSAQRGTSGSAYE. The whole CDR3 sequence is CSAQRGTSGSAYEQYF.

Notes on this clone: Coverage ceases 3 residues before the CDR3 finishes, and the germline J gene fills in the end. The chain combines TRBV7-2 with TRBJ2-2; 7 bases match TRBD1. V trimming: 5 bases; J trimming: 3 bases; junction bases outside the gene matches: 6. Germline lookup yields CDR1 SGHTA and CDR2 FQGNSA. This CDR3 region has 15 residues. The CDR3 here is CASSPPGQYTGELFF. Incomplete CDR3 DNA: TGTGCCAGCAGCCCGCCGGGACAGTACACCGGGGAG.

Notes on this clone: The DNA ends 3 residues before the CDR3 does, and the rest of the CDR3 is filled in from the germline J gene. V gene TRBV18 combines with J gene TRBJ1-2; D call uncertain. The germline V gene has CDR1 KGHSH and CDR2 LQKENI. The CDR3 is 15 amino acids. CDR3 DNA (partial): TGTGCCAGCTCACCCGGACTCTCTAGCACAGATACC. Residues: CASSPGLSSTDT. The full CDR3 protein reads CASSPGLSSTDTYTF.

A remark on this clone: The read is 3 residues too short to cover the CDR3 end, so that end is filled in from the germline J gene. The rearrangement links TRBV5-1 to TRBJ2-3; TRBD2 matches at 8 bases. The CDR3 has 15 amino acids. Germline CDR1 reads SGHRS; CDR2 reads YFSETQ. CDR3 in amino acids: CASRSRGSGEETQYF. Partial CDR3 DNA: TGCGCCAGCAGGTCTAGGGGTAGCGGGGAAGAGACG.

Notes on this clone: The read ends 3 residues shy of where the CDR3 ends; the end is completed using the germline J gene. The rearrangement links TRBV11-3 to TRBJ2-1; D gene uncertain. This CDR3 has 15 amino acids. Germline assignment: CDR1 SGHNT and CDR2 YENEEA. Between the trimmed V and J ends, which lost 0 bases and 4 bases, there was a span of 10 bases. CDR3 sequence: CASSLDAGEYNEQFF. The sequenced part of the CDR3 DNA is TGTGCCAGCAGCTTAGACGCAGGAGAATACAATGAG.

A word on this clone: The sequence runs out 3 residues before the end of the CDR3; the remainder is reconstructed from the germline J gene. The V and J genes are TRBV2 and TRBJ1-1; no reliable D call. The V gene lost 3 bases and the J gene lost 1 base, with 9 bases spanning the gap. The CDR3 consists of 14 residues. The germline CDR1 and CDR2 sequences are SNHLY and FYNNEI. The CDR3 sequence is CASSEIIRNTEAFF. Partial CDR3 DNA: TGTGCCAGCAGTGAGATAATTAGGAACACTGAA.

A remark on this clone: The read is 3 residues too short to cover the CDR3 end, so that end is filled in from the germline J gene. The chain couples TRBV19 to TRBJ2-5; D is possibly TRBD2 (8 bases). Trimming took off 7 bases at V and 3 bases at J, with 18 bases between the two ends. The germline CDR1 and CDR2 sequences are LNHDA and SQIVND (reference sequence). The CDR3 totals 15 residues. CDR3 sequence: CASTSGGAGEETQYF. Partial CDR3 DNA: TGTGCCAGTACCTCAGGGGGAGCGGGAGAAGAGACC.

As to this clone: The read gets to within 3 residues of the CDR3 end, and the germline J gene fills in the rest. The chain has TRBV19 and TRBJ1-2, with TRBD1 matching 12 bases. Germline values: CDR1 LNHDA, CDR2 SQIVND (reference sequence). There are 13 residues in the CDR3. The sequenced CDR3 bases are TGTGCCACTTCAGGGACAGGGGGCTACGAC. Encoded protein: CATSGTGGYD. The full CDR3 protein is CATSGTGGYDYTF.

With respect to this clone: The read halts 3 residues ahead of the CDR3 end, with the missing end drawn from the germline J gene. The chain joins TRBV7-9 to TRBJ2-3; no firm D call. V shed 1 base and J shed 1 base, with 9 bases lying between them. There are 15 residues in the CDR3. Germline V gives CDR1 SEHNR, CDR2 FQNEAQ (reference sequence). CDR3 sequence reads: CASSLDLLRTDTQYF. The part of the CDR3 DNA that was read is TGTGCCAGCAGCTTAGATCTTCTTCGCACAGATACG.

Concerning this clone: The sequenced fragment ends 3 residues before the CDR3 boundary, so the rest is inferred from the germline J gene. The chain recombines TRBV6-2 or TRBV6-3 with TRBJ2-7; 8 nucleotides agree with TRBD2. Trimming took 5 bases from V and 0 from J; bases not matched to a gene: 6. CDR1 is MNHEY, CDR2 SVGEGT, per germline. The CDR3 runs to 15 residues. The CDR3 reads CASSDYGGDSYEQYF. The CDR3 bases that were read are TGTGCCAGCAGTGACTACGGGGGGGACTCCTACGAG.

Concerning this clone itself: The read gets to within 3 residues of the CDR3 end, and the germline J gene fills in the rest. The V gene is TRBV12-3 or TRBV12-4, the J gene TRBJ2-5; no reliable D call. Trimming took 4 bases from V and 2 from J, leaving 11 bases between them. The CDR3 consists of 14 residues. The CDR3 sequence is CASSYWVGQETQYF. The sequenced CDR3 bases are TGTGCCAGCAGTTACTGGGTAGGGCAAGAGACC.

To note about this clone: The CDR3 end is not reached by the read, which stops 3 residues before it; the germline J gene fills it in. The chain carries TRBV3-1 (or the pseudogene TRBV3-2) and TRBJ2-3; 9 positions match TRBD1. CDR1 and CDR2 from the germline V gene are LGHDT and YNNKEL (reference sequence). This CDR3 is built from 16 residues. V dropped 1 base and J dropped 4; count of bases not matched to a gene: 6. The covered CDR3 bases are TGTGCCAGCAGCCAAGGGTCCGGGACAGGGTCAGATACG. Translating gives CASSQGSGTGSDT. The CDR3, in full, reads CASSQGSGTGSDTQYF.

About this clone: The DNA ends 3 residues before the CDR3 does, and the rest of the CDR3 is filled in from the germline J gene. This chain joins TRBV20-1 and TRBJ2-3; 9 bases are shared with TRBD2. CDR3 length: 14 amino acids. Unmatched junction bases numbered 5, after V lost 4 bases and J lost 3 bases. CDR1 DFQATT and CDR2 SNEGSKA come from the germline V gene (reference sequence). CDR3 residues: CSANSGRQTDTQYF. CDR3 bases read: TGCAGTGCTAACAGCGGGAGGCAGACAGATACG.

With respect to this clone: The CDR3 end falls 3 residues outside the read, so it is completed with the germline J gene. The rearrangement uses TRBV20-1 and TRBJ1-2; possibly TRBD1 for D (6 bases). Germline values: CDR1 DFQATT, CDR2 SNEGSKA (reference sequence). V shed 0 bases and J shed 2 bases, with 19 bases lying between them. The CDR3 contains 17 residues. CDR3 sequence: CSARDRLRTRGNYGYTF. Partial CDR3 DNA: TGCAGTGCTAGAGATCGTTTGAGAACGAGGGGGAACTATGGC.

With regard to this clone: The read ends 3 residues shy of where the CDR3 ends; the end is completed using the germline J gene. The chain carries TRBV5-4 and TRBJ1-3; the D gene is possibly TRBD1 (5 bases). Germline loops: CDR1 SGHNT, CDR2 YYREEE (reference sequence). Trimming shortened V by 3 bases and J by 0 bases, and 10 bases separated the two germline ends. This CDR3 has 15 residues. The CDR3 reads CASSSTACSGNTIYF. The DNA read from the CDR3 is TGTGCCAGCAGCTCGACAGCTTGCTCTGGAAACACC. Looking up the rest from reference TRBV5-4 and TRBJ1-3 gives the full variable domain: ETGVTQSPTHLIKTRGQQVTLRCSSQSGHNTVSWYQQALGQGPQFIFQYYREEENGRGNFPPRFSGLQFPNYSSELNVNALELDDSALYLCASSSTACSGNTIYFGEGSWLTVV.

Remarks on this clone: The CDR3 is cut off 3 residues early in the read; its end comes from the germline J gene. This rearrangement joins TRBV18 to TRBJ2-3, with D unclear. Germline loops: CDR1 KGHSH, CDR2 LQKENI. There are 13 residues in the CDR3. This chain's CDR3 is CASSPPLTETQYF. Incomplete CDR3 DNA: TGTGCCAGCTCACCACCTCTCACTGAGACG.